The sequence of this T cell receptor beta chain was determined in a study of regulatory T cells in long-lasting Graves disease. TCR beta libraries were built with iRepertoire HTBI primers and Arm-PCR of CDR3 regions. TCRdb used MiXCR to reprocess the multiplex PCR reads, holding one entry per CDR3 protein. The sample carries 450,000 to 500,000 distinct CDR3 sequences, under 20% recorded once. This clonotype was found many times. Time point given: newly diagnosed GD, antithyroid drugs for less than 3 months. Extracted PBMC RNA gave rise to the TCR library. The same data also contributed to another study, on T cells in Graves' hyperthyroidism and ophthalmopathy. Per that study: Most thyroid clonotypes expanded above 0.001 appeared in blood too.

The sample here was peripheral blood mononuclear cells (PBMCs), taken at new diagnosis, from a patient treated with antithyroid drugs. This receptor was identified in a man in his forties with Graves disease.

This CDR3 is CASSLDLAPTDTQYF. Written as DNA, the CDR3 is TGTGCCAGCAGTTTAGATTTAGCTCCCACAGATACGCAGTATTTT. The chain is built from TRBV12-3 or TRBV12-4 and TRBJ2-3; D is undetermined. Between the trimmed V and J ends, which lost 1 base and 2 bases, there was a span of 10 bases. The CDR3 contains 15 residues.